The 9 T cell receptor beta chains in this list originate from one sample, sequenced in a study of T cell repertoires in cytomegalovirus infection (dated by TCRdb to the late 2010s). Instrument used: Illumina HiSeq 1500. The public reads were run again by TCRdb, first through fastp at Q25 and then through MiXCR, and only productive beta chains were kept. CDR3 protein sequences are deduplicated, and each keeps its most common genes and DNA. The sample table contains a few hundred thousand distinct CDR3 sequences; only one count was recorded for more than 8% of them. The ten biggest clones cover 3.5% to 4.5% of the sample. The sequencing sample was made of PBMCs. The receptors originated from a human donor in good health (CMV status not recorded). Some clones in this sample may be carry-over from other donors' samples.

This clonotype has a handful of counts. The chain is built from TRBV27 and TRBJ1-2, with 7 bases identical to TRBD1. The CDR3 extends over 16 amino acids. V was clipped by 6 bases and J by 4 bases; unmatched bases: 14. Germline CDR1 MNHEY, CDR2 SMNVEV (reference sequence). CDR3 nucleotides: TGTGCCAGCAGCACCAGCCGGGACAGACTTTTCTATGGCTACACCTTC. Translated: CASSTSRDRLFYGYTF.

The chain is built from TRBV10-1 and TRBJ2-1; D unresolved. Per germline, CDR1 WNHNN and CDR2 SYGVQD (reference sequence). V was clipped by 9 bases and J by 9 bases, with 6 bases between them. This CDR3 has 9 residues. In DNA, the CDR3 is TGCGCCAGGGGAAGTGAGCAGTTCTTC. Translated, it gives CARGSEQFF.

This clonotype was counted between two and nine times. The chain combines TRBV7-7 with TRBJ2-5; TRBD2 matches at 7 bases. With 5 bases clipped from V and 5 bases from J, the junction kept 11 bases outside the gene matches. Germline lookup yields CDR1 SSHAT and CDR2 FNYEAQ (reference sequence). The CDR3 is 15 amino acids. The DNA of the CDR3 is TGTGCCAGCAGCCCCAGAGGTAGCGGGTGGGAGACCCAGTACTTC. Amino acid sequence: CASSPRGSGWETQYF.

This clonotype was seen at least ten times. The V gene is TRBV7-2, the J gene TRBJ2-1; 10 bases align to TRBD2. The V and J ends lost 0 bases and 6 bases, in that order; junction bases with no gene match: 5. Germline loops: CDR1 SGHTA, CDR2 FQGNSA. This CDR3 comprises 16 residues. The CDR3 sequence: CASSLARLAGANEQFF. The CDR3 bases are TGTGCCAGCAGCTTAGCACGGCTAGCGGGGGCCAATGAGCAGTTCTTC.

This clonotype has just a few counts. The chain carries TRBV23-1 and TRBJ1-5; TRBD1 matches at 7 bases. Being an ORF, TRBV23-1 has a function that is uncertain. Trimming at V came to 3 bases and at J to 1 base, leaving 9 bases not matched to a gene. CDR3 length equals 17 residues. CDR3 nucleotide sequence: TGCGCCAGCAGTCATCCCCTGAGGGGACAGAGCAATCAGCCCCAGCATTTT. Its translation is CASSHPLRGQSNQPQHF.

Many counts were recorded for this clonotype. The chain combines TRBV7-2 with TRBJ2-5; 11 nucleotides match TRBD2. Germline assignment: CDR1 SGHTA and CDR2 FQGNSA. The length of the CDR3 is 16 residues. V lost 5 bases, J lost 4 bases, and 9 bases stayed unmatched. The CDR3, as DNA: TGTGCCAGCAGCCTGTCTAGCGGGGGGCCCGCAGAGACCCAGTACTTC. It codes for CASSLSSGGPAETQYF. The entire variable domain, with the rest obtained from reference TRBV7-2 and TRBJ2-5, is as follows: GAGVSQSPSNKVTEKGKDVELRCDPISGHTALYWYRQSLGQGLEFLIYFQGNSAPDKSGLPSDRFSAERTGGSVSTLTIQRTQQEDSAVYLCASSLSSGGPAETQYFGPGTRLLVL.

In its sample, this clonotype was seen many times. CDR3 region: CASSRDVRDTQYF. Written as DNA, the CDR3 is TGTGCCAGCAGCCGTGATGTAAGAGATACGCAGTATTTT. The chain joins TRBV7-2 to TRBJ2-3; unclear D gene. The CDR3 consists of 13 residues. Trimming shortened V by 5 bases and J by 5 bases, and 11 bases separated the two germline ends. Per the germline V gene, CDR1 is SGHTA and CDR2 is FQGNSA.

This clonotype was picked up many times. The rearrangement links TRBV12-3 or TRBV12-4 to TRBJ1-5; 9 bases are shared with TRBD1. With V trimmed by 5 bases and J by 0 bases, 11 bases remained unmatched. The CDR3 covers 18 residues. The CDR3 spells CASSTGTGPLYSNQPQHF. CDR3 DNA: TGTGCCAGCAGTACCGGGACAGGGCCTTTATATAGCAATCAGCCCCAGCATTTT.

The table lists this clonotype with many counts. This chain connects TRBV7-2 to TRBJ2-2, with 8 bases fitting TRBD1. Trimming at V came to 2 bases and at J to 5 bases, leaving 7 bases not matched to a gene. Per the germline V gene, CDR1 is SGHTA and CDR2 is FQGNSA. The CDR3 totals 16 residues. For the CDR3, the DNA is TGTGCCAGCAGCTTATTGGCCAGGGGGCAAACCGGGGAGCTGTTTTTT. Translating gives CASSLLARGQTGELFF.